The 8 T cell receptor beta chains presented below share a single source sample, sequenced in a study of T cell responses to AZD1222 COVID-19 vaccine. Some clones are missing from TCRdb's copy, which holds only in-frame ones; the method was immunoSEQ multiplex PCR. The sample holds about 120,000 clones; around 90% are singletons and the top ten take approximately 2.6%. Sample: peripheral blood, taken 28 days after the second AZD1222 dose. Every receptor here comes from an adult who received the AZD1222 COVID-19 vaccine.

DNA for the CDR3: TGTGCCAGCAGCTTTACAGGGGTGTTCACCGGGGAGCTGTTTTTT. This codes for CASSFTGVFTGELFF. The chain recombines TRBV7-2 with TRBJ2-2, with 7 bases identical to TRBD1. Trimming cost V 3 bases and J 4 bases; bases outside gene matches: 5. Germline-derived CDR1 and CDR2 are SGHTA and FQGNSA. The CDR3 extends over 15 amino acids.

The chain carries TRBV7-6 and TRBJ2-3, with 12 bases matching TRBD2. Trimming took 5 bases from V and 1 from J; bases not matched to a gene: 4. The germline gives CDR1 SGHVS, CDR2 FNYEAQ. This CDR3 has 16 amino acids. CDR3 residues: CASSHRLAGGTDTQYF. In nucleotides, the CDR3 is TGTGCCAGCAGCCATAGACTAGCGGGGGGCACAGATACGCAGTATTTT.

The genes are TRBV6-2 or TRBV6-3 and TRBJ1-5, with D perhaps TRBD1 (5 bases). The CDR3 length is 15 residues. Germline-derived CDR1 and CDR2 are MNHEY and SVGEGT. V was cut by 5 bases and J by 6 bases, with 17 bases left in between. DNA of the CDR3: TGTGCCAGCAGTCCCGGGCAGGGTGGCGGTCAGCCCCAGCATTTT. Encoded protein: CASSPGQGGGQPQHF.

The chain recombines TRBV4-3 with TRBJ1-5; D call uncertain. The CDR3 is 14 amino acids. V was cut by 5 bases and J by 2 bases, with 10 bases left in between. Per germline, CDR1 LGHNA and CDR2 YSLEER. CDR3 sequence reads: CASSESGGNQPQHF. The CDR3 DNA reads TGCGCCAGCAGCGAAAGCGGGGGCAATCAGCCCCAGCATTTT.

This chain joins TRBV7-2 and TRBJ2-7; D not resolved. V lost 1 base and J 3 bases, leaving 10 bases between the germline ends. CDR1 SGHTA and CDR2 FQGNSA come from the germline V gene. The CDR3 contains 14 residues. The CDR3 DNA sequence: TGTGCCAGCAGCTTAGGTGTAGGGAACTACGAGCAGTACTTC. This gives the protein CASSLGVGNYEQYF.

V is TRBV6-1 and J is TRBJ2-7, with 7 nucleotides matching TRBD1. V trimming: 0 bases; J trimming: 3 bases; junction bases outside the gene matches: 8. This CDR3 comprises 16 residues. Germline CDR1 and CDR2: MNHNS and SASEGT. In DNA, the CDR3 is TGTGCCAGCAGTGAAGCTCCGGCAGGGGGATTCTACGAGCAGTACTTC. Encoded protein: CASSEAPAGGFYEQYF.

The chain links TRBV6-5 to TRBJ1-2; no firm D call. CDR1 and CDR2 (germline): MNHEY, SVGAGI. The CDR3 runs 10 residues. Trimming shortened V by 9 bases and J by 1 base, and 3 bases separated the two germline ends. The CDR3 loop reads CASYNYGYTF. The CDR3 DNA sequence: TGTGCCAGTTATAACTATGGCTACACCTTC.

The V gene is TRBV5-1, the J gene TRBJ2-3; D is unclear. The V end lost 0 bases, the J end lost 2 bases, and 10 bases lay between the germline ends. The CDR3 loop spans 15 amino acids. Per germline, CDR1 SGHRS and CDR2 YFSETQ. The CDR3 loop reads CASSLAVALTDTQYF. CDR3 sequence (DNA): TGCGCCAGCAGCTTGGCGGTAGCCCTCACAGATACGCAGTATTTT. Drawing the rest from reference TRBV5-1 and TRBJ2-3, the complete variable domain is KAGVTQTPRYLIKTRGQQVTLSCSPISGHRSVSWYQQTPGQGLQFLFEYFSETQRNKGNFPGRFSGRQFSNSRSEMNVSTLELGDSALYLCASSLAVALTDTQYFGPGTRLTVL.